The 11 T cell receptor beta chains below come from one sample, sequenced in a study of T cell clonotyping in hematopoietic cell transplantation. Sequencing was performed with immunoSEQ multiplex PCR; in TCRdb, only in-frame clones are kept and a portion is missing. This table holds about 21,000 clones, around 90% found once. Specified time point: recipient sample about 28 days before transplant, after cytoreduction. Sequences were derived from peripheral blood mononuclear cells, sampled before stem cell transplant. The receptor set was obtained from a man aged 18 to 30 with biphenotypic leukemia. Some clones in this sample may be carry-over from other donors' samples.

This chain uses TRBV6-5 with TRBJ1-2; D gene uncertain. Germline V gene lookup returns CDR1 MNHEY and CDR2 SVGAGI. The V end lost 0 bases, the J end lost 4 bases, and 12 bases lay between the germline ends. This CDR3 comprises 15 residues. CDR3 sequence: CASSYSSGRSYGYTF. DNA for the CDR3: TGTGCCAGCAGTTACTCCTCCGGCCGCAGCTATGGCTACACCTTC.

The V gene is TRBV13, the J gene TRBJ2-7; the match to TRBD2 covers 16 bases. J lost 2 bases, V lost 2 bases, and 3 bases had no gene match. The CDR3 is 17 amino acids. Germline values: CDR1 PRHDT, CDR2 FYEKMQ (reference sequence). The CDR3 DNA reads TGTGCCAGCAGCTTATTGGGACTAGCGGGAGGGCCCTACGAGCAGTACTTC. Residues: CASSLLGLAGGPYEQYF.

The CDR3 coding sequence is TGTGCCAGCAGCTCGGACACATCCTACGAGCAGTACTTC. Protein sequence: CASSSDTSYEQYF. This chain links TRBV7-2 with TRBJ2-7, with D maybe TRBD1 (5 bases). CDR1 and CDR2 from the germline V gene are SGHTA and FQGNSA. V was trimmed by 4 bases and J by 1 base, leaving 8 bases between them. CDR3 length: 13 residues.

J is TRBJ1-1 and V is TRBV14, with 7 bases aligning to TRBD1. Per the germline V gene, CDR1 is SGHDN and CDR2 is FVKESK. Trimming removed 1 base from V and 0 bases from J; junction bases left unmatched: 2. The CDR3 has 15 amino acids. The CDR3: CASSQAGTVNTEAFF. Written as DNA, the CDR3 is TGTGCCAGCAGCCAAGCCGGGACAGTGAACACTGAAGCTTTCTTT.

The chain links TRBV6-5 to TRBJ1-2; no clear D. In germline, CDR1 is MNHEY, CDR2 SVGAGI. The CDR3 loop spans 14 amino acids. The V end lost 2 bases, the J end lost 4 bases, and 11 bases lay between the germline ends. CDR3 protein: CASSYGQAIYGYTF. CDR3 DNA: TGTGCCAGCAGTTACGGGCAGGCCATCTATGGCTACACCTTC.

The rearrangement joins TRBV6-1 to TRBJ2-1; weak D call: TRBD2 (5 bases). Germline V lookup: CDR1 MNHNS, CDR2 SASEGT. The length of the CDR3 is 11 residues. Trimming pared 11 bases from V and 4 bases from J, leaving 9 bases between. The CDR3: CAGGRYNEQFF. CDR3 nucleotide sequence: TGTGCCGGAGGACGGTACAATGAGCAGTTCTTC.

This chain uses TRBV10-3 with TRBJ2-7; D is uncertain. The germline gives CDR1 ENHRY, CDR2 SYGVKD. Trimming removed 6 bases at V and 0 bases at J, with 15 bases between. The CDR3 totals 15 residues. Written as DNA, the CDR3 is TGTGCCATCAGCCTTCAGGATTTCTCCTCCTACGAGCAGTACTTC. Its protein is CAISLQDFSSYEQYF.

This clone was observed a handful of times. The chain links TRBV6-4 to TRBJ1-5, with D maybe TRBD1 (5 bases). The ends were cut back, 4 bases at V and 4 bases at J, with 8 bases in the middle. Germline loops: CDR1 MRHNA, CDR2 SNTAGT. CDR3 length equals 13 residues. The CDR3 sequence: CASSVTENQPQHF. In DNA, the CDR3 is TGTGCCAGCAGTGTGACAGAGAATCAGCCCCAGCATTTT.

CDR3 protein: CASSLWPGVNTEAFF. CDR3 DNA sequence: TGCGCCAGCAGCTTGTGGCCAGGGGTGAACACTGAAGCTTTCTTT. The V call is TRBV5-1, the J call TRBJ1-1; possibly TRBD1 for D (6 bases). The CDR3 is 15 residues long. Germline CDR1 is SGHRS and CDR2 is YFSETQ. V was shortened by 1 base and J by 0 bases, with 10 bases between the two germline ends.

The gene calls are TRBV4-1 and TRBJ1-6, with TRBD1 as a possible D gene (6 bases). Deletions cut 0 bases from V and 7 bases from J, with 10 bases between. This CDR3 spans 15 amino acids. Germline assignment: CDR1 MGHRA and CDR2 YSYEKL. CDR3 in amino acids: CASSQDQGSNSPLHF. The CDR3 region has the DNA TGCGCCAGCAGCCAAGACCAGGGGAGCAATTCACCCCTCCACTTT.

The genes are TRBV29-1 and TRBJ2-7, with 7 bases fitting TRBD1. CDR3 length: 14 amino acids. Losses at the gene ends were 6 bases for V and 3 bases for J; bases not matched to a gene: 11. In germline, CDR1 is SQVTM, CDR2 ANQGSEA. CDR3 sequence (DNA): TGCAGCGTCGGACAGGCTTTGGGCGTCTACGAGCAGTACTTC. As protein: CSVGQALGVYEQYF.